The clone carrying this T cell receptor beta chain was seen more than once but under ten times. In germline, CDR1 is SGHRS, CDR2 YFSETQ. Trimming took 6 bases from V and 5 from J; bases not matched to a gene: 7. This CDR3 region has 15 residues. This entry is derived from a study of early T cells in non-severe SARS-CoV-2 infection. One entry per CDR3 protein, called by TCRdb with MiXCR from the 5' RACE reads. The repertoire consists of some 30,000 distinct CDR3 sequences, with about 5.7% occurring once and the leading ten covering approximately 6.1%. The sequence came from an adult who was a healthcare worker with PCR-confirmed SARS-CoV-2 infection or an uninfected control (not recorded which). J is TRBJ2-5 and V is TRBV5-1; TRBD2 matches at 13 bases. Sample: whole blood. For the CDR3, the DNA is TGCGCCAGCACCAGACTAGCGGGAGGCTTGGAGACCCAGTACTTC. Amino acids: CASTRLAGGLETQYF.